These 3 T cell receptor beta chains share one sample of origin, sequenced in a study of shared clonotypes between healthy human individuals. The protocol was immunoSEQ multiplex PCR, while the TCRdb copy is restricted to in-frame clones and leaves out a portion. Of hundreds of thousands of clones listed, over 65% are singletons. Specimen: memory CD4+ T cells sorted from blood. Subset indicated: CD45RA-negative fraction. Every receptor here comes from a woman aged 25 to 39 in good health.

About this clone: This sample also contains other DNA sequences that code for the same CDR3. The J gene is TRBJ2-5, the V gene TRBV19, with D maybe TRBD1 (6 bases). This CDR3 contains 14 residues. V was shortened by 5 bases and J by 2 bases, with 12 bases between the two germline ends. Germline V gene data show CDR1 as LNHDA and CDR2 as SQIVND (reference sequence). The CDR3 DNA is TGTGCCAGTAGTGTGACAGGTACGCAAGAGACCCAGTACTTC. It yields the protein CASSVTGTQETQYF.

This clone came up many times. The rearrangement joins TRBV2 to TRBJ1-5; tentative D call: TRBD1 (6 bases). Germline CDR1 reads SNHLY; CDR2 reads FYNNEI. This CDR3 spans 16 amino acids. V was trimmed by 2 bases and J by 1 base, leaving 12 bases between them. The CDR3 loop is CASSEYGGASNQPQHF. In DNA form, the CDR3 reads TGTGCCAGCAGTGAATATGGGGGGGCGAGCAATCAGCCCCAGCATTTT.

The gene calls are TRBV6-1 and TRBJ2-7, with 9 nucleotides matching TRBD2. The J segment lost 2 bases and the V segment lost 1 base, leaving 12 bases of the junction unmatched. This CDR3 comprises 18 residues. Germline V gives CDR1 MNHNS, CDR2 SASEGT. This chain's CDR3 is CASSEVGLAGRATYEQYF. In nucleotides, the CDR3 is TGTGCCAGCAGTGAAGTTGGGCTAGCGGGACGCGCTACCTACGAGCAGTACTTC.